This T cell receptor beta chain derives from a study of blood T cells in healthy people across ages. General observations from the study: A conclusive naive versus antigen-experienced comparison was prevented by the unsorted PBMCs.

Germline-derived CDR1 and CDR2 are MNHEY and SMNVEV (reference sequence). The germline V and J ends were trimmed by 5 bases and 0 bases, with 14 bases remaining between them. CDR3 length: 16 residues. Primed by a sample-barcoded 5' primer and a J-beta primer mix, a second PCR proceeded for 7 to 11 cycles. Carrying 12 random nucleotides, a template-switch adaptor labeled each individual cDNA molecule. TCRdb re-called the 5' RACE reads through MiXCR, storing one row per CDR3 protein. The sample holds 1.5 million to 1.8 million distinct CDR3 sequences; 40% to 45% are singletons and the top ten take about 3.8%. Concerning this clonotype: Its antigen is as yet unknown.

The sequence was collected from a woman aged 18-29 years in good health. This chain links TRBV27 with TRBJ2-1; D is possibly TRBD2 (6 bases). Input material: blood. CDR3 amino acids: CASSTQAGYSYNEQFF. In nucleotides, the CDR3 is TGTGCCAGCAGTACCCAAGCGGGTTACTCCTACAATGAGCAGTTCTTC.